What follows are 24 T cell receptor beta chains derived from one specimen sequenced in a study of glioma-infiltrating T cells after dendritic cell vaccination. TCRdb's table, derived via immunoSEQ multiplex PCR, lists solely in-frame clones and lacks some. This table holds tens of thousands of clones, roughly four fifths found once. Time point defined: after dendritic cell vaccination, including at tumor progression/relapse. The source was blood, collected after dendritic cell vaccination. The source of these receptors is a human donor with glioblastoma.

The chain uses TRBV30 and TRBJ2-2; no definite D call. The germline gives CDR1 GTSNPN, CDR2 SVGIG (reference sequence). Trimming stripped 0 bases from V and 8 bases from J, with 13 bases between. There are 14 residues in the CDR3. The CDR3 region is CAWSVILVTGELFF. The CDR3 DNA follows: TGTGCCTGGAGTGTGATCCTGGTGACTGGGGAGCTGTTTTTT.

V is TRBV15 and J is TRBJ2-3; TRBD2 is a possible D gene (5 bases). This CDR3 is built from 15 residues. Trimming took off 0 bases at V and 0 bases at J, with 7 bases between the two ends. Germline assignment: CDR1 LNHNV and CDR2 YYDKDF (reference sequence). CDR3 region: CATSRDRESTDTQYF. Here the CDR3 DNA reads TGTGCCACCAGCAGAGATCGGGAAAGCACAGATACGCAGTATTTT.

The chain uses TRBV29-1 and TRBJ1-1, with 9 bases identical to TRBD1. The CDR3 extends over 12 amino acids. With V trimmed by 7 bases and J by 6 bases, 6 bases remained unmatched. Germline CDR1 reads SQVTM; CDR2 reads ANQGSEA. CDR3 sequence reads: CSASGQGPEAFF. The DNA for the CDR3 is TGCAGCGCCTCGGGACAGGGTCCTGAAGCTTTCTTT.

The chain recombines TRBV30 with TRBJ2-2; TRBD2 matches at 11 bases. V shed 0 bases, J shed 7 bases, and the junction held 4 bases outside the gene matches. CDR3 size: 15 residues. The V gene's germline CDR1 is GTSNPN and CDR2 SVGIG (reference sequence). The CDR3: CAWSVLTSGGGELFF. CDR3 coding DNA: TGTGCCTGGAGTGTACTCACTAGCGGGGGCGGGGAGCTGTTTTTT.

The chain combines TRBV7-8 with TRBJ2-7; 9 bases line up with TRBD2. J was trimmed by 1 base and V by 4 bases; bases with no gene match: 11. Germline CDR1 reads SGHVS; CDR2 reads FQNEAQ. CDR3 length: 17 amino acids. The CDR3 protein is CASSSPKRGDRSYEQYF. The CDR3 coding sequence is TGTGCCAGCAGCTCCCCTAAGCGGGGGGACCGGTCCTACGAGCAGTACTTC.

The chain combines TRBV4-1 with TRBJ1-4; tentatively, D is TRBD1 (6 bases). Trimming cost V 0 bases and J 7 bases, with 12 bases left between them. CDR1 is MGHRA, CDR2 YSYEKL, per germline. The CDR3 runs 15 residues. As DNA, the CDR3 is TGCGCCAGCAGCCAAGACGGTAACAGGGTTGAAAAACTGTTTTTT. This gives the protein CASSQDGNRVEKLFF.

Here the CDR3 reads CASLSGGDTDTQYF. The CDR3, as DNA: TGTGCCAGCTTGAGCGGGGGTGACACAGATACGCAGTATTTT. This chain joins TRBV6-1 and TRBJ2-3; TRBD2 aligns across 8 bases. The CDR3 has 14 amino acids. Germline CDR1 MNHNS, CDR2 SASEGT. After removal of 8 bases from V and 2 bases from J, the junction contained 6 bases not matched to a gene.

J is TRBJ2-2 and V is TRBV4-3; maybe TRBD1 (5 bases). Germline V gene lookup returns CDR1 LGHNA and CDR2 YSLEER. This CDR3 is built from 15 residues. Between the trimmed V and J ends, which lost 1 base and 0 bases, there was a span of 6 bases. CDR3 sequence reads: CASSQGQTNTGELFF. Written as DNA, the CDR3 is TGCGCCAGCAGCCAAGGACAGACGAACACCGGGGAGCTGTTTTTT.

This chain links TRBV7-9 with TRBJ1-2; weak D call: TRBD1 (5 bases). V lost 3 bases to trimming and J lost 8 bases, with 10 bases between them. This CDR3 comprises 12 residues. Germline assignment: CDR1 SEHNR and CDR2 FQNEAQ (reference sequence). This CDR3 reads CASSLGGGGYTF. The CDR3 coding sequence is TGTGCCAGCAGCTTGGGGGGAGGCGGCTACACCTTC. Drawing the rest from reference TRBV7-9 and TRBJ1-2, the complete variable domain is DTGVSQNPRHKITKRGQNVTFRCDPISEHNRLYWYRQTLGQGPEFLTYFQNEAQLEKSRLLSDRFSAERPKGSFSTLEIQRTEQGDSAMYLCASSLGGGGYTFGSGTRLTVV.

In nucleotides, the CDR3 is TGTGCCACCCCGGGGACTAAATCTAACACCGGGGAGCTGTTTTTT. It specifies CATPGTKSNTGELFF. The chain joins TRBV6-1 to TRBJ2-2, with 7 bases matching TRBD2. The V and J ends lost 10 bases and 2 bases, in that order; junction bases with no gene match: 10. The germline V gene has CDR1 MNHNS and CDR2 SASEGT. This CDR3 region has 15 residues.

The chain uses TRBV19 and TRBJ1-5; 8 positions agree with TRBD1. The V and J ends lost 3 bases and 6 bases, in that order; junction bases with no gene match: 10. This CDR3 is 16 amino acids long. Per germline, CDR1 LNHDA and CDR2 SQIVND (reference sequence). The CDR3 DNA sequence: TGTGCCAGTAGTATGGGACAGGCGGAAGGGCTTCAGCCCCAGCATTTT. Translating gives CASSMGQAEGLQPQHF.

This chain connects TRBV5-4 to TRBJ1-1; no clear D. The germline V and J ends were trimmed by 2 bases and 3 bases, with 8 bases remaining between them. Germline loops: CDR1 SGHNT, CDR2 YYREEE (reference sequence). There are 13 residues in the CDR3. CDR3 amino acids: CASSFGEDTEAFF. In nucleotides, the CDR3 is TGTGCCAGCAGCTTCGGGGAGGACACTGAAGCTTTCTTT.

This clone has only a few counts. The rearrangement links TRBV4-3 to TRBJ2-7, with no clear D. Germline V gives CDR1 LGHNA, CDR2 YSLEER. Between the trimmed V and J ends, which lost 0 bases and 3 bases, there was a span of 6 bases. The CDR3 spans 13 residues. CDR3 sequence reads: CASSQDRHYEQYF. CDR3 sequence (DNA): TGCGCCAGCAGCCAAGATAGACACTACGAGCAGTACTTC.

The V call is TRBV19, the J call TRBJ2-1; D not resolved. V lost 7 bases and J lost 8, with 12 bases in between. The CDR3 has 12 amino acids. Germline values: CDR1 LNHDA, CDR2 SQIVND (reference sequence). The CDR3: CASMGPADEQFF. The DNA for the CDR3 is TGTGCCAGTATGGGCCCGGCAGATGAGCAGTTCTTC.

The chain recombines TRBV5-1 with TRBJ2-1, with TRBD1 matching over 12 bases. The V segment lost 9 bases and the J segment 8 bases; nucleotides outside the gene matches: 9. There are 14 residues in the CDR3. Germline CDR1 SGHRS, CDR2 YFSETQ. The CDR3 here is CATSPGTGGYEQFF. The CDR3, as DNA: TGCGCCACTAGCCCCGGGACAGGGGGCTATGAGCAGTTCTTC.

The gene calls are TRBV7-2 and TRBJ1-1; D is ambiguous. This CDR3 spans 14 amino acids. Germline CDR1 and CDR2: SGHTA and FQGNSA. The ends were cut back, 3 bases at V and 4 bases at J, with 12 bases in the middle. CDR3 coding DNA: TGTGCCAGCAGCTTGGCCCCGGGAGGCACTGAAGCTTTCTTT. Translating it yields CASSLAPGGTEAFF.

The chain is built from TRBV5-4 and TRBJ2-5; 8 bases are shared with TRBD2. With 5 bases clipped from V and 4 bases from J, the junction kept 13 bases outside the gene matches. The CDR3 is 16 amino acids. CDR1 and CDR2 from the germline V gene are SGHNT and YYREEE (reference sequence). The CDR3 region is CASSHGLAAVRETQYF. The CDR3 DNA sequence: TGTGCCAGCAGTCACGGACTAGCAGCTGTAAGAGAGACCCAGTACTTC.

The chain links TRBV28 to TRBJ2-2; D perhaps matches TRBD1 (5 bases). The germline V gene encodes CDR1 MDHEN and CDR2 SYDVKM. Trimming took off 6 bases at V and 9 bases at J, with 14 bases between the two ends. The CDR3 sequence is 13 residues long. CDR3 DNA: TGTGCCAGCAGGGCACCAGGGCGCCGGGAGCTGTTTTTT. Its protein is CASRAPGRRELFF.

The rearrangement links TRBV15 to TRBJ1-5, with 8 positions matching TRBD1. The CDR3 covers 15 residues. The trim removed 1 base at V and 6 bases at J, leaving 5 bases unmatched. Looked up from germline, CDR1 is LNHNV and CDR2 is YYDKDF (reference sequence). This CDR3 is CATSRVDRAAQPQHF. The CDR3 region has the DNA TGTGCCACCAGCAGAGTGGACAGGGCGGCTCAGCCCCAGCATTTT.

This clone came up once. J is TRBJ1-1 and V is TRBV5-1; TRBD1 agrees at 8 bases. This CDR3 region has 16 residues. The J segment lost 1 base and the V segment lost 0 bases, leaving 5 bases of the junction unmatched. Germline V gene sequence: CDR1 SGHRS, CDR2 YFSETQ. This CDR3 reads CASSLARGQENTEAFF. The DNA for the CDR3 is TGCGCCAGCAGCTTGGCACGGGGACAGGAGAACACTGAAGCTTTCTTT.

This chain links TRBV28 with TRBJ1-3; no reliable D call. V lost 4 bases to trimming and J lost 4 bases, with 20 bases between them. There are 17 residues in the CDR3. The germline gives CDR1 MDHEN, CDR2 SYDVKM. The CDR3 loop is CASSSPNSFRGGNTIYF. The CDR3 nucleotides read TGTGCCAGCAGTTCCCCAAACAGCTTTCGGGGAGGAAACACCATATATTTT.

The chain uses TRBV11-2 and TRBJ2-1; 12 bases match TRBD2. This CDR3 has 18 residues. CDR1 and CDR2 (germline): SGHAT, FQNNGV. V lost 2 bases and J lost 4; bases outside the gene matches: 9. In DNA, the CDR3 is TGTGCCAGCAGCTTAAGACTAGCGGGGGCCTCTTCGTACAATGAGCAGTTCTTC. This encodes CASSLRLAGASSYNEQFF.

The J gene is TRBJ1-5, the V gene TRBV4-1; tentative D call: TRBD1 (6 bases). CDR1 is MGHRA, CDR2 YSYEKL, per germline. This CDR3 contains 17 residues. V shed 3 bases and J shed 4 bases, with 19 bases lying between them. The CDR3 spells CASSQGGGQSKNQPQHF. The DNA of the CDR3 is TGCGCCAGCAGCCAGGGGGGGGGACAATCGAAGAATCAGCCCCAGCATTTT.

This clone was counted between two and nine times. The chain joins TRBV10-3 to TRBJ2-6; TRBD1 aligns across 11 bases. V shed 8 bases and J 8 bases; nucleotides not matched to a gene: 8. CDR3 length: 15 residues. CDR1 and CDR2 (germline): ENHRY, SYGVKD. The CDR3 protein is CAIGLGTGGTNVLTF. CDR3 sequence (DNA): TGTGCCATCGGACTAGGGACAGGGGGGACCAACGTCCTGACTTTC.